The 7 T cell receptor beta chains given below trace back to one sample, sequenced in a study of breast tumors, draining lymph nodes, adjacent tissues. The lymph nodes were axillary draining lymph nodes from breast cancer patients. TCRdb independently ran MiXCR on the multiplex PCR reads; one entry per CDR3 protein. The repertoire holds fewer than 140,000 distinct CDR3 sequences, with about 31% as singletons. Sequenced: axillary lymph node tissue. These receptor sequences come from a female donor with breast cancer. Some clones in this sample may be carry-over from other donors' samples.

This clonotype was recorded at least ten times. Given a much more abundant clone one base away, this may be a read error. This rearrangement joins TRBV14 to TRBJ2-5; TRBD2 aligns across 10 bases. This CDR3 spans 15 amino acids. Germline V gene sequence: CDR1 SGHDN, CDR2 FVKESK. CDR3 nucleotides: TGTGCCAGCAGCCAAGGGACTAGCGGCCAAGAGACCCCGTACTTC. Protein product: CASSQGTSGQETPYF.

This clonotype occurred once. The rearrangement links TRBV20-1 to TRBJ2-5; TRBD2 matches 14 bases. Germline V gene lookup returns CDR1 DFQATT and CDR2 SNEGSKA (reference sequence). This CDR3 contains 17 residues. Trimming took 0 bases from V and 2 from J; bases not matched to a gene: 5. CDR3 amino acids: CSARDHGTSGGQETQYF. As DNA, the CDR3 is TGCAGTGCTAGAGATCACGGGACTAGCGGGGGTCAAGAGACCCAGTACTTC.

Many counts were recorded for this clonotype. J is TRBJ1-5 and V is TRBV19; a weak D match, TRBD1 (6 bases). The CDR3 totals 14 residues. Germline loops: CDR1 LNHDA, CDR2 SQIVND (reference sequence). Trimming took 11 bases from V and 0 from J, leaving 14 bases between them. CDR3 sequence reads: CAGGGLFSNQPQHF. The CDR3 DNA reads as TGTGCCGGGGGGGGCCTATTTAGCAATCAGCCCCAGCATTTT.

This clonotype turned up a few times. This may arise from a read error, as a much more abundant clone is one base away. DNA of the CDR3: TGTGCCAGCGAACAGACCGGGACAGGTGGAAACACCATATATTTT. It is translated as CASEQTGTGGNTIYF. V and J are TRBV6-6 and TRBJ1-3, with 8 positions matching TRBD1. V was clipped by 8 bases and J by 3 bases; unmatched bases: 9. The CDR3 spans 15 residues. Germline values: CDR1 MNHNY, CDR2 SVGAGI (reference sequence).

A remark on this clonotype: With a much larger clone just one base away, this may be a read error. A read error is likely, as this CDR3 ends without the conserved phenylalanine or tryptophan. The J gene is TRBJ2-6, the V gene TRBV6-1, with a possible D match to TRBD2 (6 bases). The V gene lost 6 bases and the J gene lost 1 base, with 10 bases spanning the gap. The CDR3 is made up of 15 amino acids. Germline assignment: CDR1 MNHNS and CDR2 SASEGT. CDR3 bases: TGTGCCAGCAGGGGCGGGGATTCTGGGGCCAACGTCCTGACTATC. Translated: CASRGGDSGANVLTI.

This chain uses TRBV9 with TRBJ2-2, with TRBD1 matching 7 bases. This CDR3 region has 14 residues. Germline V CDR1 and CDR2: SGDLS, YYNGEE. V lost 3 bases, J lost 10 bases, and 9 bases stayed unmatched. In DNA form, the CDR3 reads TGTGCCAGCAGCGCAGGGGGACAGCAGTCGGAGCTGTTTTTT. Translation gives CASSAGGQQSELFF.

There are many counts of this clonotype. This sequence joins TRBV7-9 and TRBJ1-6; D may be TRBD1 (5 bases). The V gene lost 11 bases and the J gene lost 7 bases, with 21 bases spanning the gap. The CDR3 spans 15 residues. Germline values: CDR1 SEHNR, CDR2 FQNEAQ (reference sequence). The CDR3 here is CAGAPGGTVNSPLHF. In nucleotides, the CDR3 is TGTGCCGGGGCCCCGGGTGGGACTGTGAATTCACCCCTCCACTTT.